This T cell receptor (beta chain) was captured by sequencing in a study of response to subunit inactivated influenza vaccine. This clonotype was recorded a few times. MiXCR was run by TCRdb on the RT-PCR reads, yielding one entry per CDR3 protein. Among a few hundred thousand distinct CDR3 sequences, approximately 10% were seen once, and the ten largest hold 9.5% to 15%. The CDR3 length is 13 residues. Between the trimmed V and J ends, which lost 2 bases and 5 bases, there was a span of 7 bases. Per germline, CDR1 MNHNS and CDR2 SASEGT. The specimen was PBMCs from blood, collected roughly 47 days after vaccination. The chain recombines TRBV6-1 with TRBJ1-5, with no clear D. This TCR derives from a man aged 50 to 60 who received an inactivated influenza vaccine. CDR3 sequence (DNA): TGTGCCAGCAGTGAATGGCGGGATCAGCCCCAGCATTTT. Its protein product is CASSEWRDQPQHF.